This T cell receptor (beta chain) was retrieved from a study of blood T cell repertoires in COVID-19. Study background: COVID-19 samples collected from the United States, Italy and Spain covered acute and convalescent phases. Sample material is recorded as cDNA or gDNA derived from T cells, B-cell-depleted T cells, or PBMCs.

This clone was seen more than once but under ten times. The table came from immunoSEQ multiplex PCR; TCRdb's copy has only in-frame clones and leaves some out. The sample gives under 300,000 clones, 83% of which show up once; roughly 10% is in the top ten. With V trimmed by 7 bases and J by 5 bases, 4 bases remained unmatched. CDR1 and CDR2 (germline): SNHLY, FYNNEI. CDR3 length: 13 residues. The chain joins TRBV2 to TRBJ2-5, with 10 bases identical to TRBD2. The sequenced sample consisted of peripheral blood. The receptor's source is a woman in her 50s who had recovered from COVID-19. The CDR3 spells CASTEREGETQYF. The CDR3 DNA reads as TGTGCCAGCACGGAGCGGGAGGGGGAGACCCAGTACTTC.